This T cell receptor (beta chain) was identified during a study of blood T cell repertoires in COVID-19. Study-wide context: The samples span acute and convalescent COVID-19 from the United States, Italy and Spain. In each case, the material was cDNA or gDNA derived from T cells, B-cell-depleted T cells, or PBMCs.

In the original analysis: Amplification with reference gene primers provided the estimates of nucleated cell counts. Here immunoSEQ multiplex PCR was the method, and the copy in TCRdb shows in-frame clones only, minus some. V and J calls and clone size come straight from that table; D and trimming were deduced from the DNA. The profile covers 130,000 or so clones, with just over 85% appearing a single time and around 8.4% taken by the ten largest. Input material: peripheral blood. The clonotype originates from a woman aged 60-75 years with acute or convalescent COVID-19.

CDR3 in amino acids: CASSPRDNQPQHF. The CDR3 nucleotides are TGTGCCAGCAGCCCCAGGGATAATCAGCCCCAGCATTTT. The rearrangement links TRBV3-1 (or the pseudogene TRBV3-2) to TRBJ1-5; possible D gene TRBD1, 5 bases. Germline values: CDR1 LGHDT, CDR2 YNNKEL (reference sequence). The CDR3 is 13 amino acids. The ends were cut back, 4 bases at V and 4 bases at J, with 8 bases in the middle.